One sample yielded the 12 T cell receptor beta chains listed below, sequenced in a study of regulatory and conventional T cells in RAG deficiency. The repertoire was sequenced with immunoSEQ multiplex PCR; TCRdb's copy has only in-frame clones and lacks some. The sample includes around 30,000 clones, 90% of them seen just once. These data were also filed under a second study, of regulatory T cells. That work contributes: Amplification used 52 TRBV primers and 13 TRBJ primers.

Sequenced material: CD8+ T cells sorted from blood. Receptors originate from a human donor in good health.

The chain couples TRBV28 to TRBJ1-5; 9 nucleotides align to TRBD1. The V and J ends lost 3 bases and 6 bases, in that order; junction bases with no gene match: 6. The CDR3 runs 15 residues. The germline V gene has CDR1 MDHEN and CDR2 SYDVKM. The CDR3 is CASSFGTGRTQPQHF. The CDR3 DNA is TGTGCCAGCAGTTTCGGGACAGGGAGGACTCAGCCCCAGCATTTT.

The table lists this clone with a few counts. V gene TRBV7-9 combines with J gene TRBJ1-4; no firm D call. V was trimmed by 2 bases and J by 7 bases, leaving 17 bases between them. The length of the CDR3 is 16 residues. The V gene's germline CDR1 is SEHNR and CDR2 FQNEAQ (reference sequence). As DNA, the CDR3 is TGTGCCAGCAGCTTAAGTGAAGGCACAGATGTTGAAAAACTGTTTTTT. It codes for CASSLSEGTDVEKLFF.

This chain joins TRBV5-6 and TRBJ1-5; tentative D call: TRBD1 (6 bases). V was cut by 3 bases and J by 9 bases, with 13 bases left in between. The V gene's germline CDR1 is SGHDT and CDR2 YYEEEE. The CDR3 totals 13 residues. CDR3 nucleotide sequence: TGTGCCAGCAGCTCACAGGGAGAGGGGCCCCAGCATTTT. Protein sequence: CASSSQGEGPQHF.

J is TRBJ1-4 and V is TRBV27, with TRBD1 identical over 7 bases. CDR3 length equals 13 residues. After removal of 7 bases from V and 4 bases from J, the junction contained 3 bases not matched to a gene. CDR1 is MNHEY, CDR2 SMNVEV, per germline (reference sequence). CDR3 protein: CASTGTDNEKLFF. The CDR3 DNA sequence: TGTGCCAGCACCGGGACAGATAATGAAAAACTGTTTTTT.

The gene calls are TRBV6-5 and TRBJ2-1; D not resolved. V was clipped by 5 bases and J by 6 bases, with 8 bases between them. Germline CDR1 and CDR2: MNHEY and SVGAGI. The CDR3 extends over 12 amino acids. The CDR3 DNA sequence: TGTGCCAGCAGTACCCGTGGCAATGAGCAGTTCTTC. This sequence encodes CASSTRGNEQFF.

The V call is TRBV9, the J call TRBJ1-2, with TRBD1 matching over 7 bases. The CDR3 runs to 15 residues. The germline CDR1 and CDR2 sequences are SGDLS and YYNGEE. J was trimmed by 4 bases and V by 0 bases; bases with no gene match: 6. The chain's CDR3 is CASSVADGTAYGYTF. The CDR3 DNA sequence: TGTGCCAGCAGCGTAGCCGACGGGACAGCCTATGGCTACACCTTC. Filled out from reference TRBV9 and TRBJ1-2, the complete variable domain reads DSGVTQTPKHLITATGQRVTLRCSPRSGDLSVYWYQQSLDQGLQFLIQYYNGEERAKGNILERFSAQQFPDLHSELNLSSLELGDSALYFCASSVADGTAYGYTFGSGTRLTVV.

The chain has TRBV28 and TRBJ1-3; D remains unclear. The CDR3 length is 14 residues. Trimming removed 6 bases at V and 0 bases at J, with 9 bases between. CDR1 is MDHEN, CDR2 SYDVKM, per germline. CDR3 region: CASRHQSSGNTIYF. Here the CDR3 DNA reads TGTGCCAGCAGGCATCAGAGCTCTGGAAACACCATATATTTT.

The chain carries TRBV6-1 and TRBJ1-1, with a weak D call TRBD1 (5 bases). Per the germline V gene, CDR1 is MNHNS and CDR2 is SASEGT. CDR3 length equals 11 residues. V was clipped by 6 bases and J by 5 bases, with 7 bases between them. CDR3 bases: TGTGCCAGCAGGGCAGGGACTGAAGCTTTCTTT. This sequence encodes CASRAGTEAFF.

This clone has only a few counts. The rearrangement joins TRBV19 to TRBJ2-7; D ambiguous. The germline V and J ends were trimmed by 7 bases and 4 bases, with 17 bases remaining between them. In germline, CDR1 is LNHDA, CDR2 SQIVND (reference sequence). This CDR3 region has 14 residues. In DNA form, the CDR3 reads TGTGCCAGTACCGCCGGCCGCCATGGGTACGAGCAGTACTTC. Its translation: CASTAGRHGYEQYF.

The chain has TRBV2 and TRBJ2-7; 7 bases map to TRBD1. CDR1 is SNHLY, CDR2 FYNNEI, per germline. Germline trimming cut 5 bases from V and 3 bases from J; bases unmatched to any gene: 7. The CDR3 spans 14 residues. The CDR3 is CASSYRGQLYEQYF. The CDR3 region has the DNA TGTGCCAGCAGTTACAGGGGTCAACTCTACGAGCAGTACTTC.

The J gene is TRBJ1-3, the V gene TRBV9; D remains ambiguous. V lost 0 bases, J lost 0 bases, and 7 bases lay in between. The length of the CDR3 is 15 residues. Germline V gene sequence: CDR1 SGDLS, CDR2 YYNGEE. CDR3: CASSVAGISGNTIYF. The CDR3 coding sequence is TGTGCCAGCAGCGTAGCAGGCATCTCTGGAAACACCATATATTTT.

The J gene is TRBJ2-1, the V gene TRBV4-2, with no clear D. Trimming stripped 5 bases from V and 5 bases from J, with 7 bases between. The germline gives CDR1 LGHNA, CDR2 YNFKEQ. The CDR3 covers 12 residues. DNA for the CDR3: TGTGCCAGCAGCTGGGTGAACAATGAGCAGTTCTTC. This translates into CASSWVNNEQFF.